A selection of T cell receptor beta chains follows, all from one sample in a study of cytomegalovirus exposure and HLA in healthy donors. Libraries were prepared by immunoSEQ multiplex PCR; TCRdb keeps only in-frame clonotypes and omits some of them. This table has about 130,000 clones, over 75% appearing once. The sequenced sample consisted of PBMCs. These receptors all come from a woman aged 40 to 50 in good health and CMV-seropositive. CDR3s include the opening cysteine and the closing phenylalanine or tryptophan. A D gene is named only where the DNA matches it firmly. For some rows the clone size is stated as once, few or many, or as a class when expanded; others skip it.

V,J,size,D,CDR3,DNA
TRBV2,TRBJ1-6,NA,TRBD1,CASRAGQGERSPLHF,TGTGCCAGCAGAGCGGGACAGGGGGAAAGGTCACCCCTCCACTTT
TRBV5-1,TRBJ2-5,few,TRBD2,CASSGGGKAFRETQYF,TGCGCCAGCAGCGGGGGGGGTAAAGCGTTCAGGGAGACCCAGTACTTC
TRBV6-1,TRBJ2-5,NA,TRBD2,CASSEGVAGVQETQYF,TGTGCCAGCAGTGAGGGGGTAGCGGGGGTCCAAGAGACCCAGTACTTC
TRBV6-1,TRBJ2-1,NA,TRBD2,CASSLAGGAYNEQFF,TGTGCCAGCAGCCTAGCGGGGGGGGCCTACAATGAGCAGTTCTTC
TRBV7-9,TRBJ1-2,NA,NA,CASSPSGNYGYTF,TGTGCCAGCAGTCCGTCAGGGAACTATGGCTACACCTTC
TRBV13,TRBJ2-3,NA,NA,CASSLASGTTDTQYF,TGTGCCAGCAGCTTAGCGAGCGGAACCACAGATACGCAGTATTTT
TRBV29-1,TRBJ1-4,NA,NA,CSVGGSTNEKLFF,TGCAGCGTTGGCGGCTCAACTAATGAAAAACTGTTTTTT
TRBV11-2,TRBJ2-7,once,TRBD1,CASSFTGGFGEQYF,TGTGCCAGCAGCTTCACAGGGGGGTTCGGGGAGCAGTACTTC
TRBV28,TRBJ2-7,once,TRBD2,CASSPSGTSYEQYF,TGTGCCAGCAGTCCCTCCGGGACTAGTTACGAGCAGTACTTC
TRBV6-4,TRBJ1-3,few,NA,CARNVDSGNTIYF,TGTGCCAGGAACGTAGATTCTGGAAACACCATATATTTT
TRBV18,TRBJ2-1,NA,NA,CASSPLDSSSYNEQFF,TGTGCCAGCTCGCCACTGGACAGCAGCTCCTACAATGAGCAGTTCTTC
TRBV6-6,TRBJ2-7,few,NA,CASAARQSLLEQYF,TGTGCTTCTGCCGCCAGACAATCCCTACTCGAGCAGTACTTC
TRBV14,TRBJ2-5,NA,NA,CASSPFTSLEETQYF,TGTGCCAGCAGCCCATTTACTAGTTTAGAAGAGACCCAGTACTTC
TRBV11-1,TRBJ2-7,NA,TRBD2,CASSLLAGGPPYEQYF,TGTGCCAGCAGCTTATTGGCGGGGGGGCCACCCTACGAGCAGTACTTC
TRBV19,TRBJ1-1,NA,NA,CASSFRFGGENTEAFF,NA
TRBV28,TRBJ2-5,NA,TRBD1,CASSADRRKETQYF,TGTGCCAGCAGTGCGGACAGGCGAAAGGAGACCCAGTACTTC
TRBV5-1,TRBJ2-3,NA,TRBD1,CASSLQGATSTDTQYF,TGCGCCAGCAGCTTGCAGGGGGCAACTAGCACAGATACGCAGTATTTT
TRBV19,TRBJ1-5,NA,NA,CASSYQAGNQPQHF,TGTGCCAGTAGTTATCAGGCGGGAAATCAGCCCCAGCATTTT
TRBV5-1,TRBJ2-3,NA,NA,CASSSADTQYF,TGCGCCAGCAGCTCGGCAGATACGCAGTATTTT
TRBV9,TRBJ1-1,NA,TRBD1,CASSGTGFSNTEAFF,TGTGCCAGCAGCGGGACAGGGTTTTCCAACACTGAAGCTTTCTTT
TRBV6-5,TRBJ2-7,NA,TRBD2,CASSPGGVSYEQYF,TGTGCCAGCAGCCCCGGGGGGGTCTCCTACGAGCAGTACTTC
TRBV6-6,TRBJ1-2,NA,TRBD1,CASSPGQGHGYTF,TGTGCCAGCAGCCCCGGACAGGGCCATGGCTACACCTTC
TRBV5-1,TRBJ1-1,NA,TRBD1,CASSSLTGAEAFF,TGCGCCAGCAGCTCGCTGACAGGGGCCGAAGCTTTCTTT
TRBV29-1,TRBJ1-2,NA,NA,CSVNLGQGLVTF,TGCAGCGTAAACCTGGGGCAGGGCCTCGTCACCTTC
TRBV2,TRBJ1-1,NA,NA,CASSVQVDTEAFF,TGTGCCAGCAGTGTACAGGTAGACACTGAAGCTTTCTTT
TRBV5-4,TRBJ1-4,NA,NA,CASSLGGGGKLFF,TGTGCCAGCAGCTTGGGGGGGGGCGGAAAACTGTTTTTT
TRBV13,TRBJ1-3,NA,NA,CASSLSGGSGSGNTIYF,TGTGCCAGCAGCTTATCCGGTGGTTCGGGCTCTGGAAACACCATATATTTT
TRBV7-3,TRBJ2-1,NA,TRBD1,CASSRDRGNEQFF,TGTGCCAGCAGCCGGGACAGGGGTAATGAGCAGTTCTTC
TRBV5-1,TRBJ2-1,NA,NA,CASSLGGEQFF,TGCGCCAGCAGCTTAGGGGGTGAGCAGTTCTTC
TRBV9,TRBJ2-3,NA,TRBD2,CASSVGAGGTSTDTQYF,TGTGCCAGCAGCGTAGGGGCGGGGGGGACCAGCACAGATACGCAGTATTTT
TRBV10-1,TRBJ2-3,NA,TRBD1,CASRGQEPDTQYF,TGCGCCAGCAGAGGACAGGAACCAGATACGCAGTATTTT
TRBV5-1,TRBJ2-2,NA,NA,CASSQSGGTNTGELFF,TGCGCCAGCAGCCAATCGGGGGGCACGAACACCGGGGAGCTGTTTTTT
TRBV2,TRBJ2-7,NA,TRBD2,CASSEARLAGGHEQYF,TGTGCCAGCAGTGAAGCGCGACTAGCGGGAGGTCACGAGCAGTACTTC
TRBV19,TRBJ1-1,few,NA,CASSKGGKGTEAFF,TGTGCCAGTAGCAAAGGGGGTAAGGGCACTGAAGCTTTCTTT
TRBV5-1,TRBJ1-2,NA,NA,CASSFRGAAPNYGYTF,TGCGCCAGCAGCTTCCGGGGAGCAGCCCCTAACTATGGCTACACCTTC
TRBV5-5,TRBJ2-1,NA,TRBD2,CASSPKSGLALYEQFF,TGTGCCAGCAGTCCGAAATCCGGACTAGCTTTGTATGAGCAGTTCTTC
TRBV29-1,TRBJ2-1,NA,TRBD1,CSADGQGNNEQFF,TGCAGCGCCGACGGACAGGGGAACAATGAGCAGTTCTTC
TRBV6-5,TRBJ2-2,NA,TRBD2,CASRVGLVNTGELFF,TGTGCCAGCAGGGTGGGACTAGTGAACACCGGGGAGCTGTTTTTT
TRBV5-1,TRBJ2-5,NA,NA,CASSPGTSETQYF,TGCGCCAGCAGCCCAGGGACTTCGGAGACCCAGTACTTC
TRBV18,TRBJ2-5,once,TRBD2,CASSVGLAGETQYF,TGTGCCAGCTCAGTAGGACTAGCGGGAGAGACCCAGTACTTC
TRBV19,TRBJ2-7,NA,TRBD2,CASSLQRGPYEQYF,TGTGCCAGTAGTTTACAGCGGGGGCCCTACGAGCAGTACTTC
TRBV30,TRBJ1-6,NA,NA,CAWSRVLSYNSPLHF,TGTGCCTGGAGTCGTGTCCTCTCCTATAATTCACCCCTCCACTTT
TRBV7-9,TRBJ1-1,once,TRBD1,CASSFRQGWTEAFF,TGTGCCAGCAGCTTTCGACAGGGTTGGACTGAAGCTTTCTTT
TRBV7-6,TRBJ2-3,NA,NA,CASLRGASTDTQYF,TGTGCCAGTCTAAGGGGCGCTAGCACAGATACGCAGTATTTT
TRBV5-1,TRBJ2-2,NA,NA,CASTLQRVSAGELFF,TGCGCCAGCACCCTTCAACGGGTGTCGGCCGGGGAGCTGTTTTTT
TRBV6-5,TRBJ1-2,NA,NA,CASSFRGGYTF,TGTGCCAGCAGTTTCAGGGGTGGCTACACCTTC
TRBV9,TRBJ2-3,NA,NA,CASSLSQGPLDTQYF,TGTGCCAGCAGCCTATCGCAGGGCCCTTTAGATACGCAGTATTTT
TRBV13,TRBJ1-3,NA,TRBD1,CASSSWDSGGRSGNTIYF,TGTGCCAGCAGCTCCTGGGACAGCGGAGGTCGTTCTGGAAACACCATATATTTT
TRBV7-2,TRBJ2-7,NA,NA,CASSPSRLAVSYEQYF,TGCGCCAGCAGCCCGAGTCGGCTCGCGGTCTCCTACGAGCAGTACTTC
TRBV30,TRBJ1-1,NA,NA,CAWSQTGRTEAFF,TGTGCCTGGAGTCAAACCGGGAGGACTGAAGCTTTCTTT
TRBV6-5,TRBJ2-3,NA,TRBD1,CASSTGGGQDTQYF,TGTGCCAGCAGCACAGGGGGCGGTCAAGATACGCAGTATTTT
TRBV14,TRBJ2-1,few,NA,CASSPSGGGHNEQFF,TGTGCCAGCAGCCCTAGTGGAGGGGGCCACAATGAGCAGTTCTTC
TRBV28,TRBJ1-5,NA,NA,CASSLGAKSNQPQHF,TGTGCCAGCAGTCTTGGGGCCAAAAGCAATCAGCCCCAGCATTTT
TRBV6-1,TRBJ2-5,NA,NA,CASRDTQQGQETQYF,TGTGCCAGCAGGGATACCCAACAGGGACAAGAGACCCAGTACTTC
TRBV9,TRBJ2-2,NA,NA,CASSPRNTGELFF,TGTGCCAGCAGCCCCCGGAACACCGGGGAGCTGTTTTTT
TRBV5-1,TRBJ2-7,NA,TRBD2,CASSLAGGGLSYEQYF,TGCGCCAGCAGCTTGGCCGGCGGGGGTCTCTCCTACGAGCAGTACTTC